This record looks at one T cell receptor beta chain sequence and its context. As yet, its antigen is unknown. Germline V gives CDR1 MNHEY, CDR2 SVGEGT. This CDR3 region has 16 residues. Each TRB cDNA library was prepared by 5' RACE (with UMI labels). Using the 5' RACE reads, TCRdb records one entry per CDR3 protein without DNA. This sample's table reports some 130,000 distinct CDR3 sequences. This record comes from a study of CXCR3-negative and CXCR3-positive naive CD8 T cells. In the study overall: Per-library TRB read counts averaged about 1.5 +/- 0.3 million, adding up to around 140 million in total.

Findings and caveats of the study: Similar TRBV-TRBJ usage characterized naive CXCR3-negative and CXCR3-positive cells; memory cells differed. Because surface CD5 did not distinguish the naive subsets, TCR strength was inferred from TRB CDR3 properties.

Sequencing was carried out using naive CXCR3- CD8+ T cells from blood. Described subset: CD45RO-CCR7+CD27+CD95- naive CD8+ T cells lacking CXCR3 (TNR3-). The sequence was obtained from a human donor in good health. Some clones in this sample may be carry-over from other donors' samples. The V and J genes are TRBV6-2 or TRBV6-3 and TRBJ2-3; TCRdb's assignment of TRBD2 cannot be checked, as there is no DNA. The CDR3 here is CASSTRRLDRTDTQYF.